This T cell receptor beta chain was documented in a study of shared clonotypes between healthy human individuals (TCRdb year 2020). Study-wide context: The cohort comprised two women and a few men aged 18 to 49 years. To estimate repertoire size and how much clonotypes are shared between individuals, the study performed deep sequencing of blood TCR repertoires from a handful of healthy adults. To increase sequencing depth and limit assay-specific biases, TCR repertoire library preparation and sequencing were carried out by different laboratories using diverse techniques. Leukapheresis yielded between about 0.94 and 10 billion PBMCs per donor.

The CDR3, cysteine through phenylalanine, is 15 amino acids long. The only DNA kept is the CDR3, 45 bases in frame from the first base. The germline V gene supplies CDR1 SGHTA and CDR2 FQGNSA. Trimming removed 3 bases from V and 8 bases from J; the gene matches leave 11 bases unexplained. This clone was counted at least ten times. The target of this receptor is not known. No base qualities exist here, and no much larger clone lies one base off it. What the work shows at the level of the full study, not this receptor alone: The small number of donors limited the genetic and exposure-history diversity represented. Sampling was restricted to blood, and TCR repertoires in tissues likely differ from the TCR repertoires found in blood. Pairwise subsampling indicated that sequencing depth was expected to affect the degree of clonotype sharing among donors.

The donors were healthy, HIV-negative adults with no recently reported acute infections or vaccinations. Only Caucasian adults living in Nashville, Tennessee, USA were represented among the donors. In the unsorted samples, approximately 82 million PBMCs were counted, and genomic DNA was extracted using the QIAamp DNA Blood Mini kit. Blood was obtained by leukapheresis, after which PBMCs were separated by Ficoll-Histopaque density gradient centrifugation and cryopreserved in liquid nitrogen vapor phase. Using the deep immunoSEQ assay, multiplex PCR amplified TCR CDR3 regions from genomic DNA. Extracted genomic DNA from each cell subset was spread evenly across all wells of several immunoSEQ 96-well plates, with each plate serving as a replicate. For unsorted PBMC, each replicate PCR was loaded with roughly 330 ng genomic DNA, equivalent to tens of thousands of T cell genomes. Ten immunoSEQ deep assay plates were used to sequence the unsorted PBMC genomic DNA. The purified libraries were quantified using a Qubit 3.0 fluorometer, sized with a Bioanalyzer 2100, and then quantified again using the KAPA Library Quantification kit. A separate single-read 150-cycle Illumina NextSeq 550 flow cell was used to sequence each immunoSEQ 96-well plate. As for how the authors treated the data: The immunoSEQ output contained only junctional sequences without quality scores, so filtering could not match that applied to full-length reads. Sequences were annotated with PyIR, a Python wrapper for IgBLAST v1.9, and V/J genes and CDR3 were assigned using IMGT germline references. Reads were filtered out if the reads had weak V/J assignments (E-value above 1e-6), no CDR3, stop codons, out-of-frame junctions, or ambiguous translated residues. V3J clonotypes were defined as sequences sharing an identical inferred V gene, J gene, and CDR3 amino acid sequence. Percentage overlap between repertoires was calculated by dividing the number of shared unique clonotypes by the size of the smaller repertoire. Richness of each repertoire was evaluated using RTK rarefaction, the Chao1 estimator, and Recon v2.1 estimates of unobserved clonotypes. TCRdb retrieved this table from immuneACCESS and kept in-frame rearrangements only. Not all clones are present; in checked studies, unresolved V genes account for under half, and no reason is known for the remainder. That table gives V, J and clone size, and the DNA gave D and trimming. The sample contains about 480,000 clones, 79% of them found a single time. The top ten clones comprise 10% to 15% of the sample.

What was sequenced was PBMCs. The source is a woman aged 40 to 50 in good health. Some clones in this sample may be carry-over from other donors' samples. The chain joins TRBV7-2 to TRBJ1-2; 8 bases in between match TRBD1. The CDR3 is CASSLGPDRGGGYTF. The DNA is TGTGCCAGCAGCTTGGGACCAGACAGGGGAGGAGGCTACACCTTC.